Included here is one T cell receptor (beta chain) sequence, with context. The target of this receptor is not known. No base quality values were provided; no much bigger clone lies one nucleotide off. This record comes from a study of blood T cell repertoires in COVID-19 (dated by TCRdb to between 2020 and 2021). Regarding the complete study: The collaborator samples originated in the United States, Italy and Spain and spanned the acute and convalescent phases of COVID-19. The prospective study material was composed of cDNA or gDNA derived from T cells, B-cell-depleted T cells, or PBMCs. Subjects who had been exposed to COVID-19, were actively infected with it, or had recovered from it provided the deeply sampled blood TCRbeta repertoires that made up the dataset. A freely available public database, intended as a resource for researchers studying the immune response to SARS-CoV-2, is where the repertoires were released. The samples were drawn from the first 160 participants of the ongoing ImmuneRACE study and from 1,254 subjects provided by 6 global collaborators. The sample metadata nearly always contained a de-identified subject ID, COVID-19 status, age in years and sex. Where HLA class I and class II types were available, the types were taken from metadata supplied by the sample provider, not from assay-based typing. The research as a whole found: The quantity of clinical and demographic metadata differed by source and by participant and was supplied without curation.

The immunoSEQ Assay, a bias-controlled multiplex PCR, was used to amplify TCRbeta CDR3 regions from genomic DNA. As for the original processing: Nucleated cell counts per sample were estimated from amplification of reference gene primers within the assay. To quantify the absolute abundance of each unique TCRbeta CDR3 rearrangement, sequence reads were collapsed and filtered. For each sample, productive Simpson clonality was calculated by taking the square root of Simpson's diversity index across productive rearrangements. TCRdb's version of the immuneACCESS table is confined to in-frame rearrangements and falls short of the full clone set. An unresolved V gene accounts for under half of the shortfall where checked; the remainder is of unknown origin. V and J calls and clone size are as listed in that table; D and trimming were resolved from the DNA. In all, the sample holds 100,000 to 150,000 clones, and about 80% of those were seen once. Clones ranked in the top ten supply approximately 25% of the sample.

The collaborating institutions used their own protocols to collect whole blood in K2EDTA tubes. For TCRbeta analysis, collaborator samples were shipped as frozen whole blood, as isolated PBMCs, or as DNA extracted from either sample type. The germline V gene supplies CDR1 SGDLS and CDR2 YYNGEE. The CDR3 has 17 amino acids, counting the end cysteine and phenylalanine. The only DNA kept is the CDR3, 51 bases in frame from the first base. V is cut by 0 bases and J by 4 bases, and the space between the germline ends is 19 bases. The V and J segments used are TRBV9 and TRBJ1-2; the D gene is perhaps TRBD1, on 5 matching bases. This clonotype was sampled from a human donor in a cohort sampled during active COVID-19. The sequencing sample was made of peripheral blood. The bases read TGTGCCAGCAGCGTAGACCTGGCCCCAGACAGCGCCTATGGCTACACCTTC. It encodes CASSVDLAPDSAYGYTF.